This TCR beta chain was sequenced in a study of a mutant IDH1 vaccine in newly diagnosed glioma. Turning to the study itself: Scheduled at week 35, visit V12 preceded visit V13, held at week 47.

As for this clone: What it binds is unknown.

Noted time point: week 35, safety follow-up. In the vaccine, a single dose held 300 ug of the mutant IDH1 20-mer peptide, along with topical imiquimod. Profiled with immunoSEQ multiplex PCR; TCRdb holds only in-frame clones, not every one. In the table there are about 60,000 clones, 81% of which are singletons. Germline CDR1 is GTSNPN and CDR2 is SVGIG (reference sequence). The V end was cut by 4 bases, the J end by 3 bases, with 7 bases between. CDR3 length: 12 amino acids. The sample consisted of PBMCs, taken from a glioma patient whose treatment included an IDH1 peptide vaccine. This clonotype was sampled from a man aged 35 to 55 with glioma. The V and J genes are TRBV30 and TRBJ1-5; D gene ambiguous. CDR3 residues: CAWNRFNQPQHF. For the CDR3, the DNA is TGTGCCTGGAACAGATTCAATCAGCCCCAGCATTTT. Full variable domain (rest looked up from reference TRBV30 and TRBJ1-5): SQTIHQWPATLVQPVGSPLSLECTVEGTSNPNLYWYRQAAGRGLQLLFYSVGIGQISSEVPQNLSASRPQDRQFILSSKKLLLSDSGFYLCAWNRFNQPQHFGDGTRLSIL.